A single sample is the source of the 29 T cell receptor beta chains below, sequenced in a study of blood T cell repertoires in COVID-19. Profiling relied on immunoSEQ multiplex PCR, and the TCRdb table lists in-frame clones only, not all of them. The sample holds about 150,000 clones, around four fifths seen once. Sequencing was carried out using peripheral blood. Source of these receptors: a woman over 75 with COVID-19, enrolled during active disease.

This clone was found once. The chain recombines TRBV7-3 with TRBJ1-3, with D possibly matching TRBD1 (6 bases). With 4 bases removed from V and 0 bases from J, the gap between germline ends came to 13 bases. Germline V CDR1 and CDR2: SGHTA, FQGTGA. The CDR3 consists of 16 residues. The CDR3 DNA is TGTGCCAGCAGCTCCGGACAGCCTAGCTCTGGAAACACCATATATTTT. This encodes CASSSGQPSSGNTIYF.

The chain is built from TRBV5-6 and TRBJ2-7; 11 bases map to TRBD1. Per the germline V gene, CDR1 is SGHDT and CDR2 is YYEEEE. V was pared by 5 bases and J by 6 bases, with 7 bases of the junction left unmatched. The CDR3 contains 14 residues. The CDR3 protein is CASRYRDRGSEQYF. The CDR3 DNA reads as TGTGCCAGCAGGTACCGGGACAGGGGGTCCGAGCAGTACTTC. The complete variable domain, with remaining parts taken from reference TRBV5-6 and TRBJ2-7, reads DAGVTQSPTHLIKTRGQQVTLRCSPKSGHDTVSWYQQALGQGPQFIFQYYEEEERQRGNFPDRFSGHQFPNYSSELNVNALLLGDSALYLCASRYRDRGSEQYFGPGTRLTVT.

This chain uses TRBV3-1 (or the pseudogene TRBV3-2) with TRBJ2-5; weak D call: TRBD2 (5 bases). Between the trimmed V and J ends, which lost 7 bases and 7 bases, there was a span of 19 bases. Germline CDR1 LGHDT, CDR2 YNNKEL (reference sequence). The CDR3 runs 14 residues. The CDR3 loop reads CASTSSGAPGTQYF. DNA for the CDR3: TGTGCCAGCACCTCAAGCGGAGCCCCGGGGACCCAGTACTTC.

The CDR3 sequence: CASRAGTALVATNEKLFF. CDR3 coding DNA: TGTGCAAGTCGCGCCGGGACTGCGTTAGTTGCAACTAATGAAAAACTGTTTTTT. This chain uses TRBV12-2 with TRBJ1-4. TRBV12-2 is a listed pseudogene. CDR3 length equals 18 residues.

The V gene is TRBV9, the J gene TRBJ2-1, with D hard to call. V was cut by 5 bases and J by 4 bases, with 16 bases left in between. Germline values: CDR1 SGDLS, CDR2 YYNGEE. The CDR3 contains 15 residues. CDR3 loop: CASSPNSYPYNEQFF. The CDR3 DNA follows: TGTGCCAGCAGTCCTAACTCATATCCTTACAATGAGCAGTTCTTC.

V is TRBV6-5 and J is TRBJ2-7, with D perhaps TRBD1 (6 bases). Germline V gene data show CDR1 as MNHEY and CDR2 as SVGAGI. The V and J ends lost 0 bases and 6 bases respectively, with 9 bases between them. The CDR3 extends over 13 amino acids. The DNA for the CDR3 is TGTGCCAGCAGTTACTCGACAGGACGCGAGCAGTACTTC. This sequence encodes CASSYSTGREQYF.

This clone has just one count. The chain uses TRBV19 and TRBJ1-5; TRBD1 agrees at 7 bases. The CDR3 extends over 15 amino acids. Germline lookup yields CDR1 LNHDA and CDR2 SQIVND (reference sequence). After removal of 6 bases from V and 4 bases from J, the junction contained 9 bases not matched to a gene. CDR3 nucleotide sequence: TGTGCCAGTAGCGGCTGGGACAGAAGTAATCAGCCCCAGCATTTT. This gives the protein CASSGWDRSNQPQHF.

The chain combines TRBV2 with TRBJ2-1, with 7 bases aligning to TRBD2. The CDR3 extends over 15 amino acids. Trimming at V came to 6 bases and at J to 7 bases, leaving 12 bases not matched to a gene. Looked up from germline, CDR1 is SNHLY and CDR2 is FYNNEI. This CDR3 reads CASSPPSLSGNEQFF. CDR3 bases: TGTGCCAGCAGCCCCCCATCCCTTAGCGGGAATGAGCAGTTCTTC.

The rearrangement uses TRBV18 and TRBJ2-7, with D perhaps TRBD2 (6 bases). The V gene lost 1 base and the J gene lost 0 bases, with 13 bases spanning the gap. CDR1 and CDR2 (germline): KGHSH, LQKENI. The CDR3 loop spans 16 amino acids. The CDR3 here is CASSPLGLMSSYEQYF. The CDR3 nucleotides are TGTGCCAGCTCACCACTGGGACTCATGAGCTCCTACGAGCAGTACTTC.

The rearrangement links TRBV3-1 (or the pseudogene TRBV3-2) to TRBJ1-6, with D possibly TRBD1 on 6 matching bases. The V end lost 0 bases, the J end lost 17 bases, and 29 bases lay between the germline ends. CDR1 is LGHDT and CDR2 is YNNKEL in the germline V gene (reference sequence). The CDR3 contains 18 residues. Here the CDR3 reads CASSQETGGGLGSGGVHF. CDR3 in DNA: TGTGCCAGCAGCCAAGAAACGGGCGGGGGGCTCGGGTCCGGTGGTGTCCACTTT.

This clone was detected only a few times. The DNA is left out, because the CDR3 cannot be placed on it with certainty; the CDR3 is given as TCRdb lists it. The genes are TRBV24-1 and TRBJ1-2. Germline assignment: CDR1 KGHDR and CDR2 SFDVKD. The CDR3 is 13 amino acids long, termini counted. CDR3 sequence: CAKKSTDYGCYTF.

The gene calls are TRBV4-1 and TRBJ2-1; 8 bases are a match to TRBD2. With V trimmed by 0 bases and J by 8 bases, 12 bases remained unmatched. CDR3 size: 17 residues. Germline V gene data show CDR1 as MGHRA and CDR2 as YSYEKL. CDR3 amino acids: CASSQDGAGLVVDEQFF. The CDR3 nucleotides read TGCGCCAGCAGCCAAGATGGGGCGGGACTAGTAGTAGATGAGCAGTTCTTC.

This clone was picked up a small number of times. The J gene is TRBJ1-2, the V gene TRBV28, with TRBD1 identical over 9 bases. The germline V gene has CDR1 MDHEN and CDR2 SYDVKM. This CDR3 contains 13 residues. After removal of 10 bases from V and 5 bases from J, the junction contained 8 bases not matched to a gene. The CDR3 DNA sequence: TGTGCCACCTCCCGGGACAGGGCTTATGGCTACACCTTC. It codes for CATSRDRAYGYTF.

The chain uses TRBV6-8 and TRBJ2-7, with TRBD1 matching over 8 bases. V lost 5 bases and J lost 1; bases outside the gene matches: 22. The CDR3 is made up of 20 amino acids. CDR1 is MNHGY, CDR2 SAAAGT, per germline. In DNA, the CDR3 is TGTGCCAGCAGTACCCCCTTATTGGACAGGGTATTAGTAGGTTCCTACGAGCAGTACTTC. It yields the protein CASSTPLLDRVLVGSYEQYF.

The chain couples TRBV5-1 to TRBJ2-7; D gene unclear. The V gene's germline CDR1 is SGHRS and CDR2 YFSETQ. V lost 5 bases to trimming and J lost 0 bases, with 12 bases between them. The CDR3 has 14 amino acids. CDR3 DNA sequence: TGCGCCAGCAGTGCGCAGGCCACCTCCTACGAGCAGTACTTC. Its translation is CASSAQATSYEQYF. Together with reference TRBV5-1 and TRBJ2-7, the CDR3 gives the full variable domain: KAGVTQTPRYLIKTRGQQVTLSCSPISGHRSVSWYQQTPGQGLQFLFEYFSETQRNKGNFPGRFSGRQFSNSRSEMNVSTLELGDSALYLCASSAQATSYEQYFGPGTRLTVT.

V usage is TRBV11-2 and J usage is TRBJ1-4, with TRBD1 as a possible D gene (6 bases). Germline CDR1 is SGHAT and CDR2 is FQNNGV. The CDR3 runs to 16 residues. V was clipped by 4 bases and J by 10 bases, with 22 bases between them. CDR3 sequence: CASSSIGGGPRVKLFF. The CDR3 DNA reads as TGTGCCAGCAGCTCCATAGGGGGTGGTCCGCGGGTAAAACTGTTTTTT.

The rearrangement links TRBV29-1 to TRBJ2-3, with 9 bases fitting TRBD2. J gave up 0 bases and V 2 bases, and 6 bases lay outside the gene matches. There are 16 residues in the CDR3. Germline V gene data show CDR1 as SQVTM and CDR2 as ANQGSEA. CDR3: CSVEYRREGSTDTQYF. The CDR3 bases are TGCAGCGTTGAATATCGGCGGGAGGGAAGCACAGATACGCAGTATTTT.

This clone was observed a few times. This chain's CDR3 is CASTQGRGGYTF. The CDR3 nucleotides read TGTGCCAGCACACAGGGTAGAGGTGGCTACACCTTC. The gene calls are TRBV2 and TRBJ1-2; tentatively, D is TRBD1 (6 bases). The CDR3 consists of 12 residues. CDR1 is SNHLY and CDR2 is FYNNEI in the germline V gene. Trimming stripped 7 bases from V and 7 bases from J, with 13 bases between.

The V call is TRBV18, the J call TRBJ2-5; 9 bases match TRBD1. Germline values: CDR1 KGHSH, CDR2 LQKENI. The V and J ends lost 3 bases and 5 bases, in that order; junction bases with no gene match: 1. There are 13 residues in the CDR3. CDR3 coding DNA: TGTGCCAGCTCACCCGGGACAGGGGAGACCCAGTACTTC. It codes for CASSPGTGETQYF.

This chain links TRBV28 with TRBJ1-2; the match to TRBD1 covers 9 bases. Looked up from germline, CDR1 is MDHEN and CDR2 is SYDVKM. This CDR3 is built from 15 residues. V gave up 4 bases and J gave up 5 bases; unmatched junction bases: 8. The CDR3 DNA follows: TGTGCCAGCAGTTCCGGACAGGGGATATCGTATGGCTACACCTTC. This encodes CASSSGQGISYGYTF.

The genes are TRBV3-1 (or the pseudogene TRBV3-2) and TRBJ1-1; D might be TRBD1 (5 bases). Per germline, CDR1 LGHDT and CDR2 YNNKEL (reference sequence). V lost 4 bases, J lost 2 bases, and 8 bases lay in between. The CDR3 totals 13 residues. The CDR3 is CASSRRTNTEAFF. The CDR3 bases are TGTGCCAGCAGCCGCCGGACAAACACTGAAGCTTTCTTT.

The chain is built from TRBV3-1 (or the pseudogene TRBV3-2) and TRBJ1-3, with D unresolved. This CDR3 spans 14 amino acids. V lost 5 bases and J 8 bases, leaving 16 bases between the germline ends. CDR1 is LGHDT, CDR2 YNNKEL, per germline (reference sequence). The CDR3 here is CASSTVGVTDTIYF. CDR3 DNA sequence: TGTGCCAGCAGCACTGTGGGAGTGACGGACACCATATATTTT.

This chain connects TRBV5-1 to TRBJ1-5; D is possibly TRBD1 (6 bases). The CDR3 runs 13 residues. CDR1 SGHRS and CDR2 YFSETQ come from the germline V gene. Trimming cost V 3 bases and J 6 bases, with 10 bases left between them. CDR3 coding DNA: TGCGCCAGCAGCTCGACAGGAGGTCAGCCCCAGCATTTT. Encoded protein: CASSSTGGQPQHF.

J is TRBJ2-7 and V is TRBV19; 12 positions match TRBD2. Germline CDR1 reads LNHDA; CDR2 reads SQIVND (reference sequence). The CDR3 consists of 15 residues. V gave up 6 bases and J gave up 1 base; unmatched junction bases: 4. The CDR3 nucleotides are TGTGCCAGTAGCCGGACTAGCGGGGAGTCCTACGAGCAGTACTTC. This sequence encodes CASSRTSGESYEQYF. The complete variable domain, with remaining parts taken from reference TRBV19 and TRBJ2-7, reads DGGITQSPKYLFRKEGQNVTLSCEQNLNHDAMYWYRQDPGQGLRLIYYSQIVNDFQKGDIAEGYSVSREKKESFPLTVTSAQKNPTAFYLCASSRTSGESYEQYFGPGTRLTVT.

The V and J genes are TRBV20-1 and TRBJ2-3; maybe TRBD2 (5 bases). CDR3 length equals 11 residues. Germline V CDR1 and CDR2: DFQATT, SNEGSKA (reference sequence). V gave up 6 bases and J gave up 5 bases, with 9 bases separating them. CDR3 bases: TGCAGTGCCCCTCGGGGAGATACGCAGTATTTT. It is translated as CSAPRGDTQYF.

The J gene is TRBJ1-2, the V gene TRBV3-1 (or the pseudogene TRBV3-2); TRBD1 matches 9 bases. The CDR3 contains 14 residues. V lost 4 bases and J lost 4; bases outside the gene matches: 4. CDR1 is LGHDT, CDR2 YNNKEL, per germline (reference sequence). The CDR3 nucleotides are TGTGCCAGCAGCCTAACAGGGGGCCCCTATGGCTACACCTTC. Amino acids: CASSLTGGPYGYTF.

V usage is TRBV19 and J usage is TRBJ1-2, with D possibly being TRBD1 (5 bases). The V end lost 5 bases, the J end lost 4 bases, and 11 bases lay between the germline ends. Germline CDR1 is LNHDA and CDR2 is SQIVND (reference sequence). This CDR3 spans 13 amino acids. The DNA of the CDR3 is TGTGCCAGTAGTCCGCAGGGTACCTATGGCTACACCTTC. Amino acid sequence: CASSPQGTYGYTF.

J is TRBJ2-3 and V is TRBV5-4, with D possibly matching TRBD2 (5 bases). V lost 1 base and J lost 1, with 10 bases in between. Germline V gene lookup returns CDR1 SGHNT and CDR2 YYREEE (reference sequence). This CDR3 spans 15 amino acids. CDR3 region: CASSLLDSGTDTQYF. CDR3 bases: TGTGCCAGCAGCTTGTTAGATAGCGGCACAGATACGCAGTATTTT.

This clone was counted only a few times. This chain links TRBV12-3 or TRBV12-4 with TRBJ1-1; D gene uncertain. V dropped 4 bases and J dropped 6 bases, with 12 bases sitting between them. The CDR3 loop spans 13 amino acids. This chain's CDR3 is CASSSQRGAEAFF. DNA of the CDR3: TGTGCCAGCAGTTCTCAGCGCGGCGCTGAAGCTTTCTTT.